Listed here are 20 T cell receptor beta chains from one sample, sequenced in a study of blood T cell repertoires in COVID-19. Clones were read by immunoSEQ multiplex PCR, and TCRdb kept only the in-frame ones, dropping some. The data contain about 180,000 clones, approximately 84% of them singletons. Sequencing was performed on peripheral blood. The receptor source for this set is a human donor in a cohort sampled during active COVID-19.

The chain couples TRBV19 to TRBJ1-2; 9 bases are shared with TRBD1. The CDR3 is 18 residues long. Germline CDR1 and CDR2: LNHDA and SQIVND (reference sequence). V lost 5 bases to trimming and J lost 4 bases; unmatched junction nucleotides: 17. CDR3 bases: TGTGCCAGTAGTGCGCGAGCACCCGGACAGGGGTTGGGCTATGGCTACACCTTC. It codes for CASSARAPGQGLGYGYTF.

This clone has more than one count but fewer than ten. The rearrangement joins TRBV4-1 to TRBJ1-2; TRBD1 matches at 7 bases. Per germline, CDR1 MGHRA and CDR2 YSYEKL. The CDR3 sequence is 17 residues long. The J segment lost 4 bases and the V segment lost 0 bases, leaving 11 bases of the junction unmatched. CDR3: CASSQEEGARVPYGYTF. The CDR3 DNA is TGCGCCAGCAGCCAAGAGGAGGGGGCGCGGGTTCCCTATGGCTACACCTTC.

Regarding this clone: A read error may account for a junction end that differs from germline. The rearrangement uses TRBV5-1 and TRBJ2-3, with TRBD2 as a possible D gene (8 bases). This CDR3 region has 15 residues. Germline lookup yields CDR1 SGHRS and CDR2 YFSETQ. The CDR3, as DNA: TGCGCCCGCAGGGGGACTCGCGGGGGGTCAGATACGCAGTATTTT. Protein: CARRGTRGGSDTQYF.

The chain has TRBV5-5 and TRBJ1-6, with 7 bases that match TRBD1. From germline, CDR1 is SGHKS and CDR2 YYEKEE (reference sequence). J was trimmed by 13 bases and V by 0 bases; bases with no gene match: 7. The CDR3 has 14 amino acids. This CDR3 is CASSLGPAGGPLHF. The CDR3 nucleotides are TGTGCCAGCAGCTTGGGGCCGGCAGGGGGGCCCCTCCACTTT. Looking up the rest from reference TRBV5-5 and TRBJ1-6 gives the full variable domain: DAGVTQSPTHLIKTRGQQVTLRCSPISGHKSVSWYQQVLGQGPQFIFQYYEKEERGRGNFPDRFSARQFPNYSSELNVNALLLGDSALYLCASSLGPAGGPLHFGNGTRLTVT.

The gene calls are TRBV5-6 and TRBJ2-3; TRBD2 matches 7 bases. Germline assignment: CDR1 SGHDT and CDR2 YYEEEE. V shed 0 bases and J 2 bases; nucleotides not matched to a gene: 9. This CDR3 has 17 residues. The CDR3 loop reads CASSLVAGPFPTDTQYF. The CDR3 DNA sequence: TGTGCCAGCAGCTTGGTAGCGGGCCCTTTTCCCACAGATACGCAGTATTTT.

The gene calls are TRBV15 and TRBJ2-5; 7 bases map to TRBD2. Trimming at V came to 2 bases and at J to 9 bases, leaving 6 bases not matched to a gene. Per germline, CDR1 LNHNV and CDR2 YYDKDF (reference sequence). The CDR3 runs 13 residues. For the CDR3, the DNA is TGTGCCACCAGCAGACAGGGAGGGTCGGCCCAGTACTTC. Residues: CATSRQGGSAQYF.

This chain links TRBV7-9 with TRBJ1-2; 10 bases are a match to TRBD1. CDR3 length equals 15 residues. Per the germline V gene, CDR1 is SEHNR and CDR2 is FQNEAQ (reference sequence). J was trimmed by 5 bases and V by 3 bases; bases with no gene match: 6. The CDR3: CASSFTTGGNYGYTF. The CDR3 coding sequence is TGTGCCAGCAGCTTTACGACAGGGGGCAATTATGGCTACACCTTC.

The chain is built from TRBV5-1 and TRBJ1-3; tentatively, D is TRBD1 (6 bases). V gave up 1 base and J gave up 6 bases, with 11 bases separating them. Germline CDR1 SGHRS, CDR2 YFSETQ. The CDR3 sequence is 14 residues long. In nucleotides, the CDR3 is TGCGCCAGCAGCTTGACAGGGTATGCAAACACCATATATTTT. This encodes CASSLTGYANTIYF.

This clone was picked up a small number of times. The J gene is TRBJ1-5, the V gene TRBV11-2; 9 bases match TRBD1. The length of the CDR3 is 17 residues. V lost 1 base and J lost 7; bases outside the gene matches: 11. Germline CDR1 reads SGHAT; CDR2 reads FQNNGV. The CDR3 DNA sequence: TGTGCCAGCAGCTTAGGGGGGACAGGGCAGTTGGGACAGCCCCAGCATTTT. Residues: CASSLGGTGQLGQPQHF. Looking up the rest from reference TRBV11-2 and TRBJ1-5 gives the full variable domain: EAGVAQSPRYKIIEKRQSVAFWCNPISGHATLYWYQQILGQGPKLLIQFQNNGVVDDSQLPKDRFSAERLKGVDSTLKIQPAKLEDSAVYLCASSLGGTGQLGQPQHFGDGTRLSIL.

The DNA for the CDR3 is TGTGCCAGTAGTAAGAGAGGGACAGGGAATTCACCCCTCCACTTT. Residues: CASSKRGTGNSPLHF. V is TRBV19 and J is TRBJ1-6, with TRBD1 matching over 9 bases. The CDR3 runs to 15 residues. Trimming at V came to 4 bases and at J to 7 bases, leaving 5 bases not matched to a gene. Germline assignment: CDR1 LNHDA and CDR2 SQIVND (reference sequence). The full variable domain, completed using reference TRBV19 and TRBJ1-6, is DGGITQSPKYLFRKEGQNVTLSCEQNLNHDAMYWYRQDPGQGLRLIYYSQIVNDFQKGDIAEGYSVSREKKESFPLTVTSAQKNPTAFYLCASSKRGTGNSPLHFGNGTRLTVT.

V usage is TRBV5-1 and J usage is TRBJ1-1, with D possibly matching TRBD1 (5 bases). The germline V gene encodes CDR1 SGHRS and CDR2 YFSETQ. The CDR3 runs to 15 residues. V dropped 0 bases and J dropped 4 bases, with 13 bases sitting between them. This chain's CDR3 is CASSLVQGGITEAFF. In DNA form, the CDR3 reads TGCGCCAGCAGCTTGGTCCAGGGCGGTATCACTGAAGCTTTCTTT.

The genes are TRBV27 and TRBJ2-7; 9 bases match TRBD1. Germline V gene data show CDR1 as MNHEY and CDR2 as SMNVEV (reference sequence). CDR3 size: 15 residues. J was trimmed by 3 bases and V by 8 bases; bases with no gene match: 11. The CDR3, as DNA: TGTGCCAGCGGGAGACCGGGACAGGGTAGCTACGAGCAGTACTTC. This sequence encodes CASGRPGQGSYEQYF.

The chain joins TRBV4-1 to TRBJ2-5, with D uncertain. The CDR3 runs to 13 residues. Germline CDR1 and CDR2: MGHRA and YSYEKL. With 2 bases removed from V and 5 bases from J, the gap between germline ends came to 9 bases. The CDR3 DNA reads as TGCGCCAGCAGCCAAATGCGATCGGAGACCCAGTACTTC. It specifies CASSQMRSETQYF.

The chain combines TRBV29-1 with TRBJ2-4, with D possibly being TRBD2 (6 bases). The CDR3 extends over 11 amino acids. Deletions cut 7 bases from V and 15 bases from J, with 19 bases between. CDR1 SQVTM and CDR2 ANQGSEA come from the germline V gene. The CDR3 spells CSAMEGTAAYF. The CDR3, as DNA: TGCAGCGCCATGGAAGGGACTGCCGCGTACTTC.

V and J are TRBV4-1 and TRBJ1-2, with 10 bases aligning to TRBD1. In germline, CDR1 is MGHRA, CDR2 YSYEKL. The V segment lost 4 bases and the J segment 1 base; nucleotides outside the gene matches: 3. This CDR3 region has 15 residues. CDR3 sequence reads: CASSLGQGINYGYTF. The CDR3 region has the DNA TGCGCCAGCAGCCTGGGACAGGGGATTAACTATGGCTACACCTTC.

The genes are TRBV7-9 and TRBJ1-1; D is unresolved. Looked up from germline, CDR1 is SEHNR and CDR2 is FQNEAQ (reference sequence). Trimming shortened V by 4 bases and J by 6 bases, and 9 bases separated the two germline ends. This CDR3 is 12 amino acids long. The DNA of the CDR3 is TGTGCCAGCAGCTCTCTAAGTTCTGAAGCTTTCTTT. This encodes CASSSLSSEAFF.

The chain is built from TRBV5-1 and TRBJ2-3; no clear D gene. Germline values: CDR1 SGHRS, CDR2 YFSETQ. This CDR3 spans 16 amino acids. With 0 bases removed from V and 2 bases from J, the gap between germline ends came to 13 bases. The DNA of the CDR3 is TGCGCCAGCAGCTTGGGATATCGCGGTTCCACAGATACGCAGTATTTT. This translates into CASSLGYRGSTDTQYF.

The chain couples TRBV9 to TRBJ2-7, with 8 bases aligning to TRBD2. Germline values: CDR1 SGDLS, CDR2 YYNGEE. The CDR3 sequence is 12 residues long. The V and J ends lost 4 bases and 5 bases, in that order; junction bases with no gene match: 2. The CDR3 region is CASSHGGDEQYF. CDR3 sequence (DNA): TGTGCCAGCAGCCACGGGGGGGACGAGCAGTACTTC.

The V call is TRBV3-1 (or the pseudogene TRBV3-2), the J call TRBJ2-3; 9 nucleotides agree with TRBD1. Germline CDR1 LGHDT, CDR2 YNNKEL (reference sequence). CDR3 size: 15 residues. V was clipped by 5 bases and J by 9 bases; unmatched bases: 12. As DNA, the CDR3 is TGTGCCAGCAGCAAAAGGACAGGGGACGTCAGGACGCAGTATTTT. This translates into CASSKRTGDVRTQYF.

This chain uses TRBV13 with TRBJ1-6; the match to TRBD1 covers 9 bases. This CDR3 spans 14 amino acids. The germline CDR1 and CDR2 sequences are PRHDT and FYEKMQ (reference sequence). The junction had 3 bases not matched to a gene; V was cut back by 5 bases and J by 7 bases. CDR3 region: CASSPDRGNSPLHF. In DNA form, the CDR3 reads TGTGCCAGCAGCCCAGACAGGGGGAATTCACCCCTCCACTTT.